This TCR beta chain was sequenced for a study of PD-1 blockade in classical Hodgkin lymphoma. Points from the study as a whole: Lower baseline TCR diversity marked trial partial responders and progressors. By C4D1, CD4+ diversity increased significantly, especially in complete responders.

All patients experienced relapse after autologous stem cell transplantation, and brentuximab vedotin exposure was variable. Deletions cut 6 bases from V and 8 bases from J, with 16 bases between. Germline loops: CDR1 MNHEY, CDR2 SVGAGI. CDR3 size: 13 residues. Measured with immunoSEQ multiplex PCR; TCRdb has only the in-frame clones, and not every one. Here the sample spans roughly 41,000 clones, around three quarters being singletons. This clone was seen once. The antigen is unknown. The chain carries TRBV6-5 and TRBJ1-2; D is unclear. The receptor comes from a human donor with classical Hodgkin lymphoma. This specimen was peripheral blood mononuclear cells (PBMCs), taken at baseline. Here the CDR3 DNA reads TGTGCCAGCAGCCCCCATGGGTCTCAGGGCTACACCTTC. Protein: CASSPHGSQGYTF.